These 9 T cell receptor beta chains share one sample of origin, sequenced in a study of blood T cell repertoires in COVID-19. Assay used: immunoSEQ multiplex PCR; TCRdb lists only in-frame clones, some missing. Here the sample spans around 170,000 clones, around four fifths being singletons. The specimen was peripheral blood. The receptors originated from a woman aged 40 to 55 with acute or convalescent COVID-19.

The rearrangement links TRBV5-1 to TRBJ2-1, with 7 bases lining up with TRBD2. This CDR3 comprises 14 residues. The junction had 1 base not matched to a gene; V was cut back by 0 bases and J by 4 bases. CDR1 SGHRS and CDR2 YFSETQ come from the germline V gene. The DNA for the CDR3 is TGCGCCAGCAGCTTGGGGCGGGAGTACAATGAGCAGTTCTTC. This gives the protein CASSLGREYNEQFF.

The chain couples TRBV4-1 to TRBJ2-3; perhaps TRBD2 as D (5 bases). Germline CDR1 reads MGHRA; CDR2 reads YSYEKL. With 0 bases removed from V and 4 bases from J, the gap between germline ends came to 8 bases. This CDR3 region has 14 residues. CDR3 nucleotide sequence: TGCGCCAGCAGCCAAGAGAGAGGGTCAGATACGCAGTATTTT. It codes for CASSQERGSDTQYF.

The V call is TRBV28, the J call TRBJ2-5; 9 positions match TRBD1. V gave up 6 bases and J gave up 1 base; unmatched junction bases: 3. CDR3 length: 14 amino acids. CDR1 MDHEN and CDR2 SYDVKM come from the germline V gene. CDR3 region: CASSWDRAQETQYF. The CDR3 DNA follows: TGTGCCAGCAGCTGGGACAGGGCCCAAGAGACCCAGTACTTC. The entire variable domain, with the rest obtained from reference TRBV28 and TRBJ2-5, is as follows: DVKVTQSSRYLVKRTGEKVFLECVQDMDHENMFWYRQDPGLGLRLIYFSYDVKMKEKGDIPEGYSVSREKKERFSLILESASTNQTSMYLCASSWDRAQETQYFGPGTRLLVL.

The chain uses TRBV2 and TRBJ1-6; no reliable D call. CDR3 length equals 12 residues. Looked up from germline, CDR1 is SNHLY and CDR2 is FYNNEI. V gave up 11 bases and J gave up 6 bases, with 11 bases separating them. The CDR3 nucleotides read TGTGCCGGAGGGAGTGGTAATTCACCCCTCCACTTT. Translating it yields CAGGSGNSPLHF.

This chain connects TRBV19 to TRBJ2-7, with 7 bases matching TRBD2. With V trimmed by 1 base and J by 5 bases, 2 bases remained unmatched. This CDR3 has 13 amino acids. CDR1 is LNHDA and CDR2 is SQIVND in the germline V gene (reference sequence). The CDR3: CASSIAAGNEQYF. CDR3 nucleotide sequence: TGTGCCAGTAGTATAGCAGCGGGGAACGAGCAGTACTTC.

The rearrangement links TRBV11-1 to TRBJ2-5; D possibly corresponds to TRBD1 (6 bases). V lost 4 bases, J lost 2 bases, and 11 bases lay in between. Germline V gene data show CDR1 as SGHAT and CDR2 as FQDESV (reference sequence). The CDR3 consists of 14 residues. This CDR3 reads CASSSDRQQETQYF. In nucleotides, the CDR3 is TGTGCCAGCAGCTCCGACAGGCAGCAAGAGACCCAGTACTTC. The full variable domain, with the rest looked up from reference TRBV11-1 and TRBJ2-5, is EAEVAQSPRYKITEKSQAVAFWCDPISGHATLYWYRQILGQGPELLVQFQDESVVDDSQLPKDRFSAERLKGVDSTLKIQPAELGDSAMYLCASSSDRQQETQYFGPGTRLLVL.

The chain employs TRBV28 and TRBJ1-2; the match to TRBD1 covers 9 bases. CDR3 size: 17 residues. V lost 3 bases and J lost 2; bases outside the gene matches: 10. CDR1 and CDR2 (germline): MDHEN, SYDVKM. CDR3 DNA: TGTGCCAGCAGTTTTATTACCGGGACAGGGAGAAACTATGGCTACACCTTC. Protein product: CASSFITGTGRNYGYTF.

The chain carries TRBV5-8 and TRBJ1-1; perhaps TRBD1 as D (5 bases). The ends were cut back, 2 bases at V and 4 bases at J, with 15 bases in the middle. Per the germline V gene, CDR1 is SGHTS and CDR2 is YDEGEE. The CDR3 loop spans 15 amino acids. The CDR3 region is CASSFKGNGATEAFF. CDR3 sequence (DNA): TGTGCCAGCAGCTTTAAGGGCAATGGGGCCACTGAAGCTTTCTTT.

V and J are TRBV10-3 and TRBJ2-2; D uncertain. The V gene's germline CDR1 is ENHRY and CDR2 SYGVKD. The CDR3 runs 14 residues. Trimming stripped 2 bases from V and 1 base from J, with 5 bases between. CDR3 in amino acids: CAISEAVNTGELFF. In DNA, the CDR3 is TGTGCCATCAGTGAGGCAGTGAACACCGGGGAGCTGTTTTTT.